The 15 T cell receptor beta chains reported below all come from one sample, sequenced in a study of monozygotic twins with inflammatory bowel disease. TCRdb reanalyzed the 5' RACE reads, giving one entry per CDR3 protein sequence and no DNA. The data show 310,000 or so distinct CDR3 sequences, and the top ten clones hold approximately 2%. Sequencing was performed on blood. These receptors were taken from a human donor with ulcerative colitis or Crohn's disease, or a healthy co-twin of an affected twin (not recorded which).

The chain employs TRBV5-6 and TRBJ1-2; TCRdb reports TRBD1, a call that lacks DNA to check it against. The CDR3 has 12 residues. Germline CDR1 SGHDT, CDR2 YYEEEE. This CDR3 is CASSLGVSGYTF. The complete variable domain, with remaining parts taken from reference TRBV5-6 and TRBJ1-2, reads DAGVTQSPTHLIKTRGQQVTLRCSPKSGHDTVSWYQQALGQGPQFIFQYYEEEERQRGNFPDRFSGHQFPNYSSELNVNALLLGDSALYLCASSLGVSGYTFGSGTRLTVV.

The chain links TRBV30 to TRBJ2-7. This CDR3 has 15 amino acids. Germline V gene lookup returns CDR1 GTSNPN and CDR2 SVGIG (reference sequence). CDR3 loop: CAWSGDPVSVHEQYF. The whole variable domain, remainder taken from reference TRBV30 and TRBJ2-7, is SQTIHQWPATLVQPVGSPLSLECTVEGTSNPNLYWYRQAAGRGLQLLFYSVGIGQISSEVPQNLSASRPQDRQFILSSKKLLLSDSGFYLCAWSGDPVSVHEQYFGPGTRLTVT.

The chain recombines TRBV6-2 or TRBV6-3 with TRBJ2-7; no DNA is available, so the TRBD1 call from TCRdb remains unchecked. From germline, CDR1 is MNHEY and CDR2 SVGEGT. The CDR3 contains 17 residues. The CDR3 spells CASSYSEGGTLVYEQYF.

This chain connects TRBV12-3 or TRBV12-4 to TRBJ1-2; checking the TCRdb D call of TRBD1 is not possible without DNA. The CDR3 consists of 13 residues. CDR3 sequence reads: CASSLGGWYGYTF.

The CDR3 reads CASSGVNTGELFF. The rearrangement uses TRBV4-1 and TRBJ2-2. This CDR3 contains 13 residues. CDR1 is MGHRA, CDR2 YSYEKL, per germline.

The CDR3 reads CSAHTGGRTEAFF. J is TRBJ1-1 and V is TRBV20-1; TCRdb picks TRBD1, but there is no DNA to check that call. This CDR3 spans 13 amino acids. Germline CDR1 and CDR2: DFQATT and SNEGSKA (reference sequence).

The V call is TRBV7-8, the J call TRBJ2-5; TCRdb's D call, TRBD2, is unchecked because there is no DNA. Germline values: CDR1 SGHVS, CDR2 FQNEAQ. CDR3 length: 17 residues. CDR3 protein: CASSLAVVAGVGETQYF.

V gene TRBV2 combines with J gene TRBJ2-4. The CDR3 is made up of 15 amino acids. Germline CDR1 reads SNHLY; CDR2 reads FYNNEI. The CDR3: CASSGQGLAKNMQYF.

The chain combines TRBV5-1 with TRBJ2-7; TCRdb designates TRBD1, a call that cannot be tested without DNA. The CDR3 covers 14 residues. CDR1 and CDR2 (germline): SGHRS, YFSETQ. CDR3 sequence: CASSYGDRPYEQYF.

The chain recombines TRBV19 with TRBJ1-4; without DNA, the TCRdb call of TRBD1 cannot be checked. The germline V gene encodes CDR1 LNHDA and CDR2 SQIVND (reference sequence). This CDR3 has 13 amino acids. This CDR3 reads CATRTRASEKLFF.

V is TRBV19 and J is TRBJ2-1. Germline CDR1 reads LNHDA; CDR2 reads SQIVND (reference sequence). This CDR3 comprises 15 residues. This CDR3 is CASTWQSGSYNEQFF. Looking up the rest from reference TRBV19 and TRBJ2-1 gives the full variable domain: DGGITQSPKYLFRKEGQNVTLSCEQNLNHDAMYWYRQDPGQGLRLIYYSQIVNDFQKGDIAEGYSVSREKKESFPLTVTSAQKNPTAFYLCASTWQSGSYNEQFFGPGTRLTVL.

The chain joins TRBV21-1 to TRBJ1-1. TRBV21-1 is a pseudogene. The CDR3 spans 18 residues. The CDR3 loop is CASSKALVKGWFTAEAFF.

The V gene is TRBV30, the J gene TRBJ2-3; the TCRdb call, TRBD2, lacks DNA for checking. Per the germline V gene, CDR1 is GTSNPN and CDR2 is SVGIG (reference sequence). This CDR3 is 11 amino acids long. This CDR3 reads CAWTGGRTQYF.

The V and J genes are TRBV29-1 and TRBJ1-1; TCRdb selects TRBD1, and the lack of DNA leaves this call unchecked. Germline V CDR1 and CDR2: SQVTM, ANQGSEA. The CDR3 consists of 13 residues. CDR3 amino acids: CSVDFQGAAEAFF.

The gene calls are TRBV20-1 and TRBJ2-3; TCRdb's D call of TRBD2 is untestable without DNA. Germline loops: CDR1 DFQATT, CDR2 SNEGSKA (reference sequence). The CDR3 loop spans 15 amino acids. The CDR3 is CSARDSGGGKDTQYF.